Below are 6 T cell receptor beta chains sequenced from a single sample in a study of T cells in women clearing cervical HPV infection. The data were produced by immunoSEQ multiplex PCR, yet TCRdb's version contains in-frame clones alone and is incomplete. The repertoire table contains 30,000 or so clones. The sample consisted of blood buffy coat. These receptors originate from a woman aged 18-69 years with a cervical HPV16 infection that either progressed to CIN3+ or cleared (not recorded which).

Note on this clone: The sequence runs out 3 residues before the end of the CDR3; the remainder is reconstructed from the germline J gene. The chain recombines TRBV29-1 with TRBJ1-2; TRBD1 agrees at 7 bases. This CDR3 is 14 amino acids long. Germline V lookup: CDR1 SQVTM, CDR2 ANQGSEA. The CDR3 reads CSVEDKNRGRGYTF. CDR3 bases read: TGCAGCGTTGAAGATAAGAACAGGGGAAGGGGC.

Regarding this clone: The read is 3 residues too short to cover the CDR3 end, so that end is filled in from the germline J gene. The rearrangement links TRBV30 to TRBJ1-1; no reliable D call. The CDR3 is 10 residues long. Germline V lookup: CDR1 GTSNPN, CDR2 SVGIG (reference sequence). The germline V and J ends were trimmed by 7 bases and 5 bases, with 8 bases remaining between them. The sequenced part of the CDR3 DNA is TGTGCCTTTACGGGGACTGAA. It specifies CAFTGTE. From start to end, the CDR3 is CAFTGTEAFF.

Concerning this clone: The read ends 3 residues early relative to the CDR3; the germline J gene fills the gap. This chain joins TRBV19 and TRBJ1-4; 7 positions match TRBD1. This CDR3 has 15 residues. Germline CDR1 reads LNHDA; CDR2 reads SQIVND (reference sequence). The CDR3 reads CASSKTHRGMGKLFF. Incomplete CDR3 DNA: TGTGCCAGTAGTAAGACTCACAGGGGTATGGGGAAA.

Worth noting for this clone: The missing CDR3 end, 3 residues past where the read stops, is filled in from the germline J gene. The V and J genes are TRBV5-6 and TRBJ1-1; weak D call: TRBD1 (6 bases). CDR1 is SGHDT and CDR2 is YYEEEE in the germline V gene. The CDR3 loop spans 15 amino acids. V lost 2 bases, J lost 1 base, and 12 bases lay in between. The sequenced CDR3 bases are TGTGCCAGCAGCTTTTTCGACAGGCAGAACACTGAA. Residues: CASSFFDRQNTE. Given in full, the CDR3 is CASSFFDRQNTEAFF.

On this clone itself: The CDR3 is cut off 3 residues early in the read; its end comes from the germline J gene. This chain uses TRBV4-1 with TRBJ2-7; 8 bases agree with TRBD2. In germline, CDR1 is MGHRA, CDR2 YSYEKL. CDR3 size: 15 residues. V lost 4 bases to trimming and J lost 5 bases; unmatched junction nucleotides: 10. Incomplete CDR3 DNA: TGCGCCAGCAGCCTTCGGGGACTAGAGTCCCACGAG. Its translation: CASSLRGLESHE. The whole CDR3 sequence is CASSLRGLESHEQYF.

With respect to this clone: The CDR3 end lies 3 residues beyond the end of the read and is filled in from the germline J gene. The chain is built from TRBV29-1 and TRBJ2-3, with D tentatively TRBD2 (7 bases). The CDR3 is 16 amino acids. From germline, CDR1 is SQVTM and CDR2 ANQGSEA. V dropped 6 bases and J dropped 5 bases, with 24 bases sitting between them. CDR3 residues: CSVPKGGRAMVDTQYF. CDR3 bases read: TGCAGCGTCCCCAAGGGGGGGAGGGCCATGGTAGATACG.